This TCR beta chain was recovered during a study of glioma-infiltrating T cells. The iRepertoire nested amplicon-rescue multiplex PCR amplified TCR alpha and beta CDR3s from RNA. TCRdb ran MiXCR on the multiplex PCR reads and lists one entry per CDR3 protein. The table has 100,000 to 150,000 distinct CDR3 sequences, around 25% seen once. CDR3 length: 15 amino acids. V was shortened by 6 bases and J by 1 base, with 15 bases between the two germline ends. From germline, CDR1 is MNHEY and CDR2 SVGEGT. This chain connects TRBV6-2 or TRBV6-3 to TRBJ1-1; D is unresolved. The sequencing sample was made of glioma tissue, nonneoplastic brain tissue, or PBMCs (not recorded which). The receptor was isolated from a human donor with low-grade glioma or glioblastoma, undergoing nonglioma brain surgery, or in good health (not recorded which). Here the CDR3 reads CASSQVGVWNTEAFF. For the CDR3, the DNA is TGTGCCAGCAGCCAAGTCGGCGTTTGGAACACTGAAGCTTTCTTT.